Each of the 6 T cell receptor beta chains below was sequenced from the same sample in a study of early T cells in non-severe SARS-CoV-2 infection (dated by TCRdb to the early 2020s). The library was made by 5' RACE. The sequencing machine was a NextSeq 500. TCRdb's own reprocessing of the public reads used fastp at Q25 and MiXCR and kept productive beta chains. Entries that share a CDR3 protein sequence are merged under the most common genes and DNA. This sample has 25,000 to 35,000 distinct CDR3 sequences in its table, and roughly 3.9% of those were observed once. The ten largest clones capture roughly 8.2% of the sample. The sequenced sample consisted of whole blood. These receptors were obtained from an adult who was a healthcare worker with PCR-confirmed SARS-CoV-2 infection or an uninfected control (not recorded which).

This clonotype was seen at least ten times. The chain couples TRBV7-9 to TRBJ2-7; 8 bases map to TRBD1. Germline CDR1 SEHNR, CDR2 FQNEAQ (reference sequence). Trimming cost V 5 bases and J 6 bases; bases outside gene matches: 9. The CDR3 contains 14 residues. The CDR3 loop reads CASSKRTGLREQYF. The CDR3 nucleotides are TGTGCCAGCAGCAAAAGGACAGGGCTTCGCGAGCAGTACTTC.

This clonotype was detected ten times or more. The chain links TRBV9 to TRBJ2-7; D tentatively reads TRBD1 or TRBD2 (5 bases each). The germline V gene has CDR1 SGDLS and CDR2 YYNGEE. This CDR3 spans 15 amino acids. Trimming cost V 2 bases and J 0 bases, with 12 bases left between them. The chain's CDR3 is CASSVQEGSSYEQYF. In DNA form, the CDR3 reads TGTGCCAGCAGCGTCCAAGAGGGGAGCTCCTACGAGCAGTACTTC.

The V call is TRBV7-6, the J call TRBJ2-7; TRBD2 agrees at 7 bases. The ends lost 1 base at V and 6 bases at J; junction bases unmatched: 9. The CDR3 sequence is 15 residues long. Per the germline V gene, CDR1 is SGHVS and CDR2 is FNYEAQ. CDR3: CASSLVETSQPEQYF. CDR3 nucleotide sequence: TGTGCCAGCAGCTTAGTCGAGACTAGCCAACCCGAGCAGTACTTC.

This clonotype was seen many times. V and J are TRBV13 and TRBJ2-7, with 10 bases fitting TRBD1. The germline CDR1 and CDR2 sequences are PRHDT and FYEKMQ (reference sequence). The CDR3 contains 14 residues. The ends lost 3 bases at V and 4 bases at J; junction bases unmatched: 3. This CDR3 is CASSFRTGGYEQYF. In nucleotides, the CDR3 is TGTGCCAGCAGCTTCAGGACAGGGGGTTACGAGCAGTACTTC.

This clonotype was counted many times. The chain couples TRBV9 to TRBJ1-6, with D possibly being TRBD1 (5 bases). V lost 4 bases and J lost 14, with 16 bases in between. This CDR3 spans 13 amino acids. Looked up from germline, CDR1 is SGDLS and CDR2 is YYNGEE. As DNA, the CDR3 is TGTGCCAGCAGCAGGGACGGGCCCCTCACCCTCCACTTT. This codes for CASSRDGPLTLHF.

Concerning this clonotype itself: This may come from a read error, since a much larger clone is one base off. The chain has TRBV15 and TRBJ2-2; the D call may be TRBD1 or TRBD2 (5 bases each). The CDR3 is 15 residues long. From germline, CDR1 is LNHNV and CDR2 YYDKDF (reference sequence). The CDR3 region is CATGSARGTTGELFF. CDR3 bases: TGTGCCACCGGCAGCGCCCGAGGGACCACCGGGGAGCTGTTTTTT. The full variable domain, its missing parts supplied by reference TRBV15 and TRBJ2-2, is DAMVIQNPRYQVTQFGKPVTLSCSQTLNHNVMYWYQQKSSQAPKLLFHYYDKDFNNEADTPDNFQSRRPNTSFCFLDIRSPGLGDTAMYLCATGSARGTTGELFFGEGSRLTVL.